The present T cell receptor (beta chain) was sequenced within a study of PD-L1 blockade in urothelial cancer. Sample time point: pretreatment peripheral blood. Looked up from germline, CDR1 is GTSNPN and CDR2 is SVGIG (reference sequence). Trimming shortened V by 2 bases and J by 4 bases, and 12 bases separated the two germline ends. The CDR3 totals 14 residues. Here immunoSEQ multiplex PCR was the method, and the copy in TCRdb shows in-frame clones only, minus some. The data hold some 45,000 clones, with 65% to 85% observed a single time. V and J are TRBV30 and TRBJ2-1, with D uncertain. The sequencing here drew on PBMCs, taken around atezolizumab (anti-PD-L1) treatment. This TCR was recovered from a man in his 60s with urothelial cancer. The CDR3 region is CAWSLLSGYNEQFF. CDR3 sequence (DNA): TGTGCCTGGAGTCTCCTTTCGGGTTACAATGAGCAGTTCTTC.